The 12 T cell receptor beta chains in this list originate from one sample, sequenced in a study of Tregs in tolerant kidney transplant recipients (dated by TCRdb to 2018 to 2020). The transplants used related donors with nonmyeloablative bone marrow transplantation, and mixed chimerism in the human trials was transient. The library was produced with the immunoSEQ multiplex PCR assay. TCRdb stores this immuneACCESS table with in-frame sequences only. Part of the clones is absent; in the studies checked, under half of the shortfall reflects unresolved V genes, and no reason is known for the rest. Counted in this sample were 84,000 or so clones; 80% to 95% of them appeared once. The ten largest make up roughly 1.7% of the sample. This sample comprised CD4+ T cells from blood (PBMCs), obtained 12 months after the transplant. These TCRs come from a human patient who received a combined kidney and bone marrow transplant. Some T cells may have been brought in with the graft after a transplant.

In its sample, this clone was seen once. The chain employs TRBV5-1 and TRBJ1-1, with TRBD1 matching over 8 bases. Germline CDR1 is SGHRS and CDR2 is YFSETQ. J gave up 4 bases and V 0 bases, and 8 bases lay outside the gene matches. CDR3 length equals 16 residues. CDR3 protein: CASSLAKTGGGTEAFF. The CDR3 region has the DNA TGCGCCAGCAGCTTGGCCAAAACAGGGGGAGGCACTGAAGCTTTCTTT.

The CDR3 loop is CASGRQKNTEAFF. In DNA, the CDR3 is TGTGCCAGCGGCCGACAGAAGAACACTGAAGCTTTCTTT. The chain carries TRBV5-8 and TRBJ1-1, with D possibly matching TRBD1 (5 bases). The CDR3 loop spans 13 amino acids. V was trimmed by 7 bases and J by 1 base, leaving 11 bases between them. From germline, CDR1 is SGHTS and CDR2 YDEGEE.

Regarding this clone: The junction differs from germline at one of its ends, possibly a read error. The chain uses TRBV5-4 and TRBJ1-3, with D maybe TRBD1 (6 bases). CDR1 and CDR2 from the germline V gene are SGHNT and YYREEE (reference sequence). There are 16 residues in the CDR3. The CDR3 sequence: CAGSFGQPSAGNTIYF. CDR3 nucleotides: TGTGCCGGCAGCTTCGGACAGCCCTCGGCCGGAAACACCATATATTTT.

Only a few counts were recorded for this clone. The chain has TRBV7-9 and TRBJ2-7; D gene uncertain. Germline values: CDR1 SEHNR, CDR2 FQNEAQ (reference sequence). Trimming cost V 0 bases and J 13 bases, with 16 bases left between them. The CDR3 covers 13 residues. The CDR3 region is CASSLAGSRMSYF. The CDR3 nucleotides read TGTGCCAGCAGCTTAGCGGGCAGCCGTATGTCCTACTTC.

V gene TRBV27 combines with J gene TRBJ1-5, with a possible D match to TRBD1 (5 bases). The V gene's germline CDR1 is MNHEY and CDR2 SMNVEV (reference sequence). Deletions cut 10 bases from V and 2 bases from J, with 18 bases between. The CDR3 is 15 amino acids. The CDR3 loop reads CATQRSSRGNQPQHF. The CDR3 DNA follows: TGTGCCACCCAAAGGTCGAGCAGGGGCAATCAGCCCCAGCATTTT.

This chain uses TRBV15 with TRBJ2-1; 13 bases agree with TRBD2. The V and J ends lost 4 bases and 4 bases, in that order; junction bases with no gene match: 16. The CDR3 consists of 20 residues. Germline CDR1 LNHNV, CDR2 YYDKDF (reference sequence). This CDR3 is CATSIDEGLAGYGAYNEQFF. CDR3 DNA sequence: TGTGCCACCAGCATAGACGAGGGACTAGCGGGATATGGGGCGTACAATGAGCAGTTCTTC.

Here the CDR3 DNA reads TGTGCCTGGCAACAGGCTGCTAACTATGGCTACACCTTC. As protein: CAWQQAANYGYTF. The chain employs TRBV30 and TRBJ1-2; maybe TRBD1 (5 bases). The germline CDR1 and CDR2 sequences are GTSNPN and SVGIG (reference sequence). V was clipped by 5 bases and J by 0 bases, with 10 bases between them. The CDR3 covers 13 residues.

J is TRBJ2-5 and V is TRBV7-9, with 11 bases identical to TRBD2. Per the germline V gene, CDR1 is SEHNR and CDR2 is FQNEAQ (reference sequence). The V segment lost 1 base and the J segment 1 base; nucleotides outside the gene matches: 2. The CDR3 extends over 16 amino acids. The CDR3 protein is CASSLGTSGLQETQYF. Here the CDR3 DNA reads TGTGCCAGCAGCTTAGGGACTAGCGGGCTCCAAGAGACCCAGTACTTC.

This rearrangement joins TRBV11-2 to TRBJ2-7, with a possible D match to TRBD2 (5 bases). This CDR3 is built from 14 residues. Trimming cost V 3 bases and J 6 bases, with 15 bases left between them. The germline gives CDR1 SGHAT, CDR2 FQNNGV. CDR3 amino acids: CASSFNPTTSEQYF. The DNA for the CDR3 is TGTGCCAGCAGCTTTAACCCCACTACTAGCGAGCAGTACTTC.

CDR3 in amino acids: CASSLGLAAQFKYNEQFF. The CDR3 DNA sequence: TGCGCCAGCAGCTTGGGACTAGCGGCCCAATTTAAATACAATGAGCAGTTCTTC. This sequence joins TRBV5-1 and TRBJ2-1; 9 nucleotides line up with TRBD2. J was trimmed by 4 bases and V by 0 bases; bases with no gene match: 11. CDR1 and CDR2 from the germline V gene are SGHRS and YFSETQ. The CDR3 has 18 amino acids. Looking up the rest from reference TRBV5-1 and TRBJ2-1 gives the full variable domain: KAGVTQTPRYLIKTRGQQVTLSCSPISGHRSVSWYQQTPGQGLQFLFEYFSETQRNKGNFPGRFSGRQFSNSRSEMNVSTLELGDSALYLCASSLGLAAQFKYNEQFFGPGTRLTVL.

The chain carries TRBV5-4 and TRBJ2-2; D may be TRBD1 (6 bases). The CDR3 runs to 14 residues. The V gene's germline CDR1 is SGHNT and CDR2 YYREEE (reference sequence). The V end lost 0 bases, the J end lost 5 bases, and 8 bases lay between the germline ends. The CDR3 DNA is TGTGCCAGCAGCTTGGAGACAGGTACCGGGGAGCTGTTTTTT. This sequence encodes CASSLETGTGELFF.

V gene TRBV30 combines with J gene TRBJ2-7; 11 bases line up with TRBD2. The germline CDR1 and CDR2 sequences are GTSNPN and SVGIG (reference sequence). This CDR3 is built from 15 residues. Trimming took 0 bases from V and 7 from J; bases not matched to a gene: 8. CDR3 amino acids: CAWSVPLAGGSEQYF. CDR3 nucleotides: TGTGCCTGGAGTGTTCCCCTAGCGGGAGGCAGTGAGCAGTACTTC.